What follows is one TCR beta chain and its context. The data were obtained in a study of blood T cell repertoires in COVID-19. For the study at large: Sample material is recorded as cDNA or gDNA derived from T cells, B-cell-depleted T cells, or PBMCs.

Clones were read by immunoSEQ multiplex PCR, and TCRdb kept only the in-frame ones, dropping some. The table lists approximately 360,000 clones, roughly 90% of them singletons, with 0.9% to 1% in the top ten. The ends lost 5 bases at V and 0 bases at J; junction bases unmatched: 4. CDR3 length: 15 residues. Germline V gives CDR1 KGHSH, CDR2 LQKENI. The chain has TRBV18 and TRBJ1-5; the match to TRBD1 covers 7 bases. The sequence derives from a woman in her 30s with acute COVID-19. Sequenced material: PBMCs or T cells enriched from blood (not recorded which). CDR3 protein: CASSSTGASNQPQHF. The CDR3, as DNA: TGTGCCAGCTCATCTACAGGGGCTAGCAATCAGCCCCAGCATTTT.